This is a list of T cell receptor beta chains from one sample in a study of blood T cell repertoires in COVID-19. Profiling relied on immunoSEQ multiplex PCR, and the TCRdb table lists in-frame clones only, not all of them. Among 250,000 to 350,000 clones listed, 89% were seen once. Input material: peripheral blood. These receptors originate from a woman in her thirties or forties who had recovered from COVID-19. Both conserved end residues are part of each CDR3. The D gene is left open where the match is weak. Only some rows state a clone size, as once, few, many or a class for expanded clones.

size	D	V	J	length	CDR3	DNA
-	-	TRBV7-9	TRBJ2-2	17	CASSPTKGRDRAGELFF	TGTGCCAGCAGTCCTACCAAGGGGCGGGACCGCGCCGGGGAGCTGTTTTTT
-	-	TRBV7-9	TRBJ1-4	14	CASSLGEVNEKLFF	TGTGCCAGCAGTTTAGGGGAGGTTAATGAAAAACTGTTTTTT
-	TRBD1	TRBV29-1	TRBJ2-5	11	CSVGQQETQYF	TGCAGCGTGGGACAGCAAGAGACCCAGTACTTC
-	-	TRBV11-3	TRBJ1-3	15	CASSTRGLSGNTIYF	TGTGCCAGCAGCACCCGGGGTCTCTCTGGAAACACCATATATTTT
-	-	TRBV5-8	TRBJ2-6	16	CASSLGQPSGANVLTF	TGTGCCAGCAGCTTGGGACAGCCCTCTGGGGCCAACGTCCTGACTTTC
-	-	TRBV6-5	TRBJ1-1	13	CASSYSPGAEAFF	TGTGCCAGCAGTTACTCGCCGGGGGCTGAAGCTTTCTTT
-	-	TRBV19	TRBJ2-3	16	CASRWGTGDGTDTQYF	TGTGCCAGTAGATGGGGAACGGGGGACGGCACAGATACGCAGTATTTT
-	TRBD2	TRBV19	TRBJ2-2	16	CASSRLAGEVTGELFF	TGTGCCAGTAGTAGGCTAGCGGGAGAGGTGACCGGGGAGCTGTTTTTT
-	-	TRBV29-1	TRBJ2-1	11	CSGGRSNEQFF	TGCAGCGGGGGACGCAGCAATGAGCAGTTCTTC
-	TRBD2	TRBV7-2	TRBJ2-1	15	CASSRREGSYNEQFF	TGTGCCAGCAGCCGGCGGGAGGGGTCCTACAATGAGCAGTTCTTC
-	-	TRBV10-3	TRBJ1-2	15	CAISESPVLPYGYTF	TGTGCCATCAGTGAGAGTCCGGTCCTCCCCTATGGCTACACCTTC
-	-	TRBV30	TRBJ2-7	12	CAWSGDFHEQYF	TGTGCCTGGAGTGGGGACTTTCACGAGCAGTACTTC
-	TRBD2	TRBV11-2	TRBJ2-1	16	CASSLGGLAGFNEQFF	TGTGCCAGCAGCTTAGGAGGACTAGCGGGGTTCAATGAGCAGTTCTTC
-	TRBD2	TRBV27	TRBJ2-5	14	CASSGTSGQETQYF	TGTGCCAGCAGTGGGACTAGCGGCCAAGAGACCCAGTACTTC
few	-	TRBV14	TRBJ1-4	15	CASSQVRGTNEKLFF	TGTGCCAGCAGCCAAGTCAGGGGAACTAATGAAAAACTGTTTTTT
few	TRBD1	TRBV29-1	TRBJ1-2	13	CSAPGQANYGYTF	TGCAGCGCACCGGGACAGGCAAACTATGGCTACACCTTC
-	-	TRBV2	TRBJ2-2	14	CASSVVGDTGELFF	TGTGCCAGCAGTGTCGTGGGCGACACCGGGGAGCTGTTTTTT
-	-	TRBV7-7	TRBJ2-5	17	CASSLGGGRPLSETQYF	TGTGCTAGCAGCTTAGGAGGGGGAAGGCCCCTCAGTGAGACCCAGTACTTC
-	TRBD2	TRBV6-5	TRBJ2-5	15	CASSVTSGPQETQYF	TGTGCCAGCAGCGTTACTAGCGGTCCGCAAGAGACCCAGTACTTC
once	-	TRBV7-6	TRBJ1-5	15	CASSLVAGSNQPQHF	TGTGCCAGCAGCTTGGTCGCAGGGAGCAATCAGCCCCAGCATTTT
-	TRBD1	TRBV7-3	TRBJ2-7	15	CASSLIGTGDYEQYF	TGTGCCAGCAGCTTAATTGGGACAGGGGACTACGAGCAGTACTTC
-	TRBD1	TRBV5-1	TRBJ1-2	17	CASSSGGTGGGDYGYTF	TGCGCCAGCAGCTCCGGGGGGACAGGGGGCGGCGACTATGGCTACACCTTC
-	TRBD1	TRBV7-9	TRBJ2-7	15	CASSWTGTGMYEQYF	TGTGCCAGCAGCTGGACCGGGACAGGGATGTACGAGCAGTACTTC
once	-	TRBV10-3	TRBJ2-7	13	CAISESNFHEQYF	TGTGCCATCAGTGAGTCCAATTTCCACGAGCAGTACTTC
-	TRBD1	TRBV6-5	TRBJ2-7	14	CASTVDRGIYEQYF	TGTGCCAGCACTGTGGACAGGGGTATTTACGAGCAGTACTTC
-	-	TRBV6-5	TRBJ2-1	14	CACALGRFYNEQFF	TGTGCCTGCGCTCTGGGGCGGTTCTACAATGAGCAGTTCTTC
-	-	TRBV3-1/TRBV3-2	TRBJ2-2	17	CASSRLGIAENTGELFF	TGTGCCAGCAGCCGCCTGGGGATAGCGGAGAACACCGGGGAGCTGTTTTTT
-	TRBD1	TRBV9	TRBJ2-7	14	CASSPHRGGYEQYF	TGTGCCAGCAGCCCCCACAGGGGTGGATACGAGCAGTACTTC
-	TRBD2	TRBV11-3	TRBJ2-7	20	CASSIEGRGLAGGSTYEQYF	TGTGCCAGCAGCATTGAGGGGAGGGGACTAGCGGGAGGTTCAACCTACGAGCAGTACTTC
few	-	TRBV6-1	TRBJ1-2	16	CASSEAGGSRNYGYTF	TGTGCCAGCAGTGAAGCAGGCGGCAGCCGAAACTATGGCTACACCTTC
-	-	TRBV24-1	TRBJ2-3	16	CATSARGRYAADTQYF	TGTGCCACCAGTGCCCGAGGGCGCTACGCCGCAGATACGCAGTATTTT
-	TRBD2	TRBV7-2	TRBJ2-3	16	CASSLLLAGVGDTQYF	TGTGCCAGCAGCTTATTACTAGCGGGAGTGGGGGATACGCAGTATTTT
-	TRBD2	TRBV6-5	TRBJ2-3	15	CASTKGLAVTDTQYF	TGTGCCAGCACCAAGGGACTAGCGGTCACAGATACGCAGTATTTT
once	-	TRBV7-8	TRBJ2-3	15	CASSLVASGTDTQYF	TGTGCCAGCAGCTTGGTAGCTAGCGGCACAGATACGCAGTATTTT
once	TRBD1	TRBV5-5	TRBJ2-2	16	CASSPDRGRDTGELFF	TGTGCCAGCAGCCCGGACAGGGGGCGCGACACCGGGGAGCTGTTTTTT
-	TRBD2	TRBV5-1	TRBJ2-1	17	CASSLGATSGIGDEQFF	TGCGCCAGCAGCTTGGGGGCCACTAGCGGGATCGGCGATGAGCAGTTCTTC
-	TRBD1	TRBV14	TRBJ1-4	18	CASSQAFGQGSGEGKLFF	TGTGCCAGCAGCCAGGCGTTCGGACAGGGGTCGGGTGAAGGAAAACTGTTTTTT
few	TRBD2	TRBV10-3	TRBJ2-7	12	CATQTSGYEQYF	TGTGCCACGCAGACTAGCGGATACGAGCAGTACTTC
-	-	TRBV4-1	TRBJ1-1	14	CASSHLILNTEAFF	TGCGCCAGCAGCCACCTTATCCTGAACACTGAAGCTTTCTTT
-	TRBD2	TRBV7-8	TRBJ2-1	16	CASSIGGLAGEVEQFF	TGTGCCAGCAGCATAGGAGGACTAGCGGGAGAAGTTGAGCAGTTCTTC
once	TRBD2	TRBV11-3	TRBJ2-2	17	CASSPRGTSGETGELFF	TGTGCCAGCAGCCCCCGTGGGACTAGCGGGGAGACCGGGGAGCTGTTTTTT
-	-	TRBV7-2	TRBJ1-2	13	CASSLRADNGYTF	TGTGCCAGCAGCTTACGTGCGGATAACGGCTACACCTTC
-	TRBD1	TRBV5-4	TRBJ2-7	12	CASSFGQAGQYF	TGTGCCAGCAGCTTCGGACAGGCCGGGCAGTACTTC
-	-	TRBV28	TRBJ2-2	15	CASSPERARTRELFF	TGTGCCAGCAGCCCGGAGCGGGCACGCACGAGGGAGCTGTTTTTT
-	-	TRBV21-1	TRBJ2-5	18	CASSKVPGTSGFGETQYF	TGTGCCAGCAGCAAAGTGCCCGGGACTAGCGGTTTTGGGGAGACCCAGTACTTC
-	-	TRBV5-1	TRBJ1-2	13	CASSNGRGYGYTF	TGCGCCAGCAGCAACGGACGGGGATATGGCTACACCTTC
many	-	TRBV5-1	TRBJ1-4	15	CASSLRGDGNEKLFF	TGCGCCAGCAGCTTAAGAGGTGACGGTAATGAAAAACTGTTTTTT
-	-	TRBV7-2	TRBJ2-7	15	CASSLTSSQSYEQYF	TGTGCCAGCAGTCTTACCTCTAGCCAAAGCTACGAGCAGTACTTC
-	-	TRBV27	TRBJ1-4	16	CASSRKLTGYNEKLFF	TGTGCCAGCAGTAGGAAGCTGACAGGATATAATGAAAAACTGTTTTTT
-	TRBD1	TRBV24-1	TRBJ2-5	13	CATGGDRQETQYF	TGTGCCACAGGAGGGGACAGGCAAGAGACCCAGTACTTC
-	TRBD2	TRBV27	TRBJ2-7	16	CASSTSGGRSSYEQYF	TGTGCCAGCTCAACCTCGGGAGGCCGCAGCTCCTACGAGCAGTACTTC
-	-	TRBV27	TRBJ1-6	15	CASSLLQTANSPLHF	TGTGCCAGCAGTTTATTGCAGACAGCAAATTCACCCCTCCACTTT
-	TRBD2	TRBV11-3	TRBJ2-2	17	CASSSGTSGSWGGELFF	TGTGCCAGCAGCTCAGGGACTAGCGGGAGTTGGGGCGGGGAGCTGTTTTTT
few	-	TRBV9	TRBJ2-7	15	CASSPRLDGSYEQYF	TGTGCCAGCAGCCCCCGACTAGATGGGTCCTACGAGCAGTACTTC
-	-	TRBV15	TRBJ2-1	19	CATSRDPSYRTYSYNEQFF	TGTGCCACCAGCAGAGATCCCTCTTACAGGACCTACTCCTACAATGAGCAGTTCTTC